This TCR beta chain was documented in a study of control samples from healthy donors and cancer patients. The method was immunoSEQ multiplex PCR; TCRdb's version includes in-frame clones alone and lacks a portion of them. The sample consists of 120,000 or so clones, over 75% of them appearing once. Germline values: CDR1 MGHDK, CDR2 SYGVNS. Trimming left V 2 bases short and J 13 bases short, with 11 bases between. This CDR3 has 12 residues. This receptor was identified in a man in his forties in good health. The sample was blood. The chain carries TRBV25-1 and TRBJ1-4; maybe TRBD1 (5 bases). The chain's CDR3 is CASSERGRLLFF. The CDR3 DNA reads as TGTGCCAGCAGTGAAAGGGGCCGGCTACTGTTTTTT.